This entry lists 24 T cell receptor beta chains sequenced from one sample in a study of OX40 agonist ivuxolimab in advanced cancers. Clones were sequenced by immunoSEQ multiplex PCR, and TCRdb holds only the in-frame ones, with some missing. This table has 66,000 or so clones, 80% to 85% appearing once. The source was CD4+ or CD8+ T cells sorted from blood, collected in a trial of the OX40 agonist ivuxolimab. These receptors all stem from an adult with an advanced solid tumor such as melanoma, head and neck, liver or kidney cancer.

J is TRBJ1-1 and V is TRBV16; the D gene is possibly TRBD1 (5 bases). Germline CDR1 KGHSY, CDR2 FQNENV. The CDR3 is made up of 18 amino acids. V was clipped by 6 bases and J by 1 base, with 24 bases between them. CDR3 loop: CASRNVLTPGLSNTEAFF. The CDR3 DNA is TGTGCCAGCAGAAACGTCCTGACCCCGGGACTCTCGAACACTGAAGCTTTCTTT.

The V gene is TRBV7-9, the J gene TRBJ1-3, with a possible D match to TRBD1 (6 bases). V was shortened by 4 bases and J by 2 bases, with 9 bases between the two germline ends. CDR3 length: 14 amino acids. Germline values: CDR1 SEHNR, CDR2 FQNEAQ (reference sequence). CDR3 nucleotides: TGTGCCAGCAGCTCAGGGGAGGCTGGAAACACCATATATTTT. Residues: CASSSGEAGNTIYF.

This clone was counted a single time. V gene TRBV2 combines with J gene TRBJ1-6, with a tentative D call TRBD1 (6 bases). CDR1 and CDR2 from the germline V gene are SNHLY and FYNNEI. Trimming took off 7 bases at V and 10 bases at J, with 38 bases between the two ends. The CDR3 length is 21 residues. The CDR3 sequence is CASTKGGDRQWGSSLRSPLHF. CDR3 bases: TGTGCCAGCACAAAAGGGGGAGATAGGCAATGGGGTAGTAGCCTCCGATCACCCCTCCACTTT.

The rearrangement links TRBV25-1 to TRBJ2-2; D is perhaps TRBD1 (6 bases). The V gene lost 2 bases and the J gene lost 1 base, with 8 bases spanning the gap. The CDR3 has 15 residues. Germline-derived CDR1 and CDR2 are MGHDK and SYGVNS. This chain's CDR3 is CASSEAGVNTGELFF. The CDR3 region has the DNA TGTGCCAGCAGTGAAGCAGGGGTGAACACCGGGGAGCTGTTTTTT.

The chain links TRBV11-3 to TRBJ2-2; TRBD2 is a possible D gene (6 bases). The CDR3 consists of 17 residues. Germline values: CDR1 SGHNT, CDR2 YENEEA. Trimming took 0 bases from V and 6 from J, leaving 17 bases between them. CDR3 in amino acids: CASSLDWGRSEAGELFF. The CDR3 region has the DNA TGTGCCAGCAGCTTAGATTGGGGGAGGTCGGAAGCCGGGGAGCTGTTTTTT.

This clone was found many times. The rearrangement uses TRBV6-6 and TRBJ1-6; D gene uncertain. CDR3 length equals 14 residues. Germline CDR1 is MNHNY and CDR2 is SVGAGI (reference sequence). V gave up 6 bases and J gave up 0 bases, with 6 bases separating them. The DNA for the CDR3 is TGTGCCAGCAGCGGCGGCTCCTATAATTCACCCCTCCACTTT. It codes for CASSGGSYNSPLHF.

The V gene is TRBV6-5, the J gene TRBJ1-1; TRBD1 matches 7 bases. J lost 1 base, V lost 1 base, and 6 bases had no gene match. The germline gives CDR1 MNHEY, CDR2 SVGAGI. The CDR3 runs to 16 residues. The CDR3, as DNA: TGTGCCAGCAGTTACTTCAGGGGGAGGGGGAACACTGAAGCTTTCTTT. It codes for CASSYFRGRGNTEAFF.

The chain couples TRBV19 to TRBJ2-4, with TRBD1 matching over 10 bases. The CDR3 length is 16 residues. Germline CDR1 reads LNHDA; CDR2 reads SQIVND (reference sequence). V was pared by 3 bases and J by 6 bases, with 8 bases of the junction left unmatched. This chain's CDR3 is CASSMLGQGLGNIQYF. The CDR3 DNA follows: TGTGCCAGTAGTATGTTGGGACAGGGGTTAGGAAACATTCAGTACTTC.

CDR3 in amino acids: CASSLARGSSTDTQYF. The CDR3 DNA reads as TGCGCCAGCAGCTTGGCACGGGGGTCTAGCACAGATACGCAGTATTTT. The chain recombines TRBV5-1 with TRBJ2-3; D perhaps matches TRBD2 (6 bases). There are 16 residues in the CDR3. V dropped 0 bases and J dropped 0 bases, with 11 bases sitting between them. Per germline, CDR1 SGHRS and CDR2 YFSETQ. Filled out from reference TRBV5-1 and TRBJ2-3, the complete variable domain reads KAGVTQTPRYLIKTRGQQVTLSCSPISGHRSVSWYQQTPGQGLQFLFEYFSETQRNKGNFPGRFSGRQFSNSRSEMNVSTLELGDSALYLCASSLARGSSTDTQYFGPGTRLTVL.

This clone was found a few times. This chain connects TRBV19 to TRBJ2-2, with 8 bases matching TRBD2. The CDR3 is made up of 19 amino acids. With 4 bases clipped from V and 3 bases from J, the junction kept 16 bases outside the gene matches. Per germline, CDR1 LNHDA and CDR2 SQIVND (reference sequence). The CDR3 sequence: CASSTVRGGQSGYTGELFF. Here the CDR3 DNA reads TGTGCCAGTAGTACCGTACGGGGGGGCCAGTCCGGTTACACCGGGGAGCTGTTTTTT.

The chain has TRBV7-2 and TRBJ2-7, with 8 bases matching TRBD1. The CDR3 consists of 16 residues. After removal of 1 base from V and 3 bases from J, the junction contained 8 bases not matched to a gene. Germline-derived CDR1 and CDR2 are SGHTA and FQGNSA. In DNA, the CDR3 is TGTGCCAGCAGCTTAGGGCAGGGGGCGGTAAGCTACGAGCAGTACTTC. This translates into CASSLGQGAVSYEQYF.

The rearrangement uses TRBV6-1 and TRBJ1-2; D call uncertain. The length of the CDR3 is 15 residues. Germline CDR1 is MNHNS and CDR2 is SASEGT. Trimming removed 6 bases from V and 6 bases from J, with 20 bases in between. This CDR3 reads CASSLLSSVRDGYTF. CDR3 in DNA: TGTGCCAGCAGCCTACTCTCGTCCGTGAGGGATGGCTACACCTTC.

J is TRBJ1-5 and V is TRBV27, with D hard to call. Germline V gene sequence: CDR1 MNHEY, CDR2 SMNVEV (reference sequence). The V end lost 6 bases, the J end lost 0 bases, and 9 bases lay between the germline ends. The CDR3 has 14 residues. CDR3 protein: CASSRENSNQPQHF. The CDR3 DNA reads TGTGCCAGCAGCCGGGAGAATAGCAATCAGCCCCAGCATTTT.

Here the CDR3 reads CASSAGLAGERVAGELFF. Written as DNA, the CDR3 is TGTGCCAGCAGCGCAGGACTAGCGGGGGAAAGGGTGGCCGGGGAGCTGTTTTTT. The chain is built from TRBV9 and TRBJ2-2; 13 bases are shared with TRBD2. The CDR3 consists of 18 residues. Germline lookup yields CDR1 SGDLS and CDR2 YYNGEE. After removal of 3 bases from V and 6 bases from J, the junction contained 11 bases not matched to a gene.

This chain links TRBV5-4 with TRBJ2-2; D gene unclear. The V gene's germline CDR1 is SGHNT and CDR2 YYREEE (reference sequence). V lost 7 bases and J 1 base, leaving 8 bases between the germline ends. CDR3 length: 13 residues. DNA of the CDR3: TGTGCCAGCCTCAGCCAGAACACCGGGGAGCTGTTTTTT. Translated, it gives CASLSQNTGELFF.

The J gene is TRBJ2-2, the V gene TRBV9; D is uncertain. Germline CDR1 and CDR2: SGDLS and YYNGEE. Between the trimmed V and J ends, which lost 0 bases and 6 bases, there was a span of 6 bases. The CDR3 is 13 amino acids. CDR3 protein: CASSVEGSGELFF. The CDR3 bases are TGTGCCAGCAGCGTAGAGGGCTCCGGGGAGCTGTTTTTT.

This clone was recorded once. The chain employs TRBV6-1 and TRBJ2-2, with D unresolved. Germline values: CDR1 MNHNS, CDR2 SASEGT. This CDR3 contains 13 residues. Deletions cut 6 bases from V and 5 bases from J, with 10 bases between. The CDR3 region is CASRWAGTGELFF. In nucleotides, the CDR3 is TGTGCCAGCAGGTGGGCCGGGACCGGGGAGCTGTTTTTT.

The rearrangement links TRBV6-1 to TRBJ2-3, with 7 bases fitting TRBD2. In germline, CDR1 is MNHNS, CDR2 SASEGT. The J segment lost 2 bases and the V segment lost 5 bases, leaving 7 bases of the junction unmatched. The CDR3 spans 15 residues. The CDR3 here is CASSQEAGPTDTQYF. CDR3 DNA sequence: TGTGCCAGCAGTCAGGAAGCGGGACCCACAGATACGCAGTATTTT.

V and J are TRBV19 and TRBJ2-3; D not resolved. This CDR3 contains 14 residues. Looked up from germline, CDR1 is LNHDA and CDR2 is SQIVND (reference sequence). V shed 3 bases and J shed 3 bases, with 10 bases lying between them. The CDR3 sequence: CASSIQSGTDTQYF. In nucleotides, the CDR3 is TGTGCCAGTAGTATTCAATCTGGGACAGATACGCAGTATTTT.

As DNA, the CDR3 is TGTGCCAGCAGTGACCGGCTAGCGGGGACAGATACGCAGTATTTT. It is translated as CASSDRLAGTDTQYF. This chain joins TRBV2 and TRBJ2-3; the match to TRBD2 covers 9 bases. The length of the CDR3 is 15 residues. V lost 3 bases and J lost 3; bases outside the gene matches: 4. The germline CDR1 and CDR2 sequences are SNHLY and FYNNEI.

The chain links TRBV25-1 to TRBJ2-5; D is tentatively TRBD1 or TRBD2 (6 bases each). In germline, CDR1 is MGHDK, CDR2 SYGVNS. The CDR3 consists of 14 residues. Trimming removed 7 bases at V and 5 bases at J, with 17 bases between. Here the CDR3 DNA reads TGTGCCAGCACTATGGGGGGCTCGACCGAGACCCAGTACTTC. This gives the protein CASTMGGSTETQYF.

The chain carries TRBV6-6 and TRBJ2-5; TRBD1 matches 7 bases. In germline, CDR1 is MNHNY, CDR2 SVGAGI (reference sequence). This CDR3 spans 14 amino acids. Germline trimming cut 6 bases from V and 1 base from J; bases unmatched to any gene: 5. DNA of the CDR3: TGTGCCAGCAGACCGCCAGGGGGCCAAGAGACCCAGTACTTC. Protein sequence: CASRPPGGQETQYF.

The sample holds a few counts of this clone. The chain combines TRBV29-1 with TRBJ2-1, with 9 positions matching TRBD2. Germline V gene lookup returns CDR1 SQVTM and CDR2 ANQGSEA. CDR3 size: 15 residues. V trimming: 6 bases; J trimming: 3 bases; junction bases outside the gene matches: 9. The CDR3 coding sequence is TGCAGCGTCCTTAGCGGGGGCCCCTTCTACAATGAGCAGTTCTTC. This codes for CSVLSGGPFYNEQFF.

The gene calls are TRBV5-6 and TRBJ2-2, with unresolved D. The V gene's germline CDR1 is SGHDT and CDR2 YYEEEE. This CDR3 spans 14 amino acids. V lost 1 base and J lost 4, with 8 bases in between. The CDR3 DNA sequence: TGTGCCAGCAGCTTGAGGGTGAGCACCGGGGAGCTGTTTTTT. This codes for CASSLRVSTGELFF.